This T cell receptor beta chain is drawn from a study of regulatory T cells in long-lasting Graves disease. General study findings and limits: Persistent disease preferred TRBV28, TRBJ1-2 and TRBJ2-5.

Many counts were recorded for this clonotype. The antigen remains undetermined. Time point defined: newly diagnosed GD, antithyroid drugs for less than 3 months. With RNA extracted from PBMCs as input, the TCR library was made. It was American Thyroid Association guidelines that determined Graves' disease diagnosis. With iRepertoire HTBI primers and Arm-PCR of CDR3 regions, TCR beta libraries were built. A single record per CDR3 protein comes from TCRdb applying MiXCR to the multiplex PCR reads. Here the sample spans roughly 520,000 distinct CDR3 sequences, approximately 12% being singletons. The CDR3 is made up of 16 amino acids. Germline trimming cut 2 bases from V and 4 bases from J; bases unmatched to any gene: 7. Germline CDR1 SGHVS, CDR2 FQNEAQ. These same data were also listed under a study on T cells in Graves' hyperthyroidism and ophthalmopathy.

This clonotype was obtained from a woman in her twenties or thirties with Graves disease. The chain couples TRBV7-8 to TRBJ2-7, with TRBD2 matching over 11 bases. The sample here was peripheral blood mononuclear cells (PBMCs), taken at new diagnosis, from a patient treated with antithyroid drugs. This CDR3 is CASSLSGSSGRYEQYF. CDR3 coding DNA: TGTGCCAGCAGCTTAAGTGGGTCTAGCGGGAGGTACGAGCAGTACTTC.